This TCR beta chain was documented in a study of early T cells in non-severe SARS-CoV-2 infection. Across the whole study: Sequenced bulk RNA came from whole blood that was unsorted, and chains were unpaired.

Trimming removed 4 bases from V and 7 bases from J, with 10 bases in between. The CDR3 is 12 residues long. CDR1 is MDHEN and CDR2 is SYDVKM in the germline V gene. Of note for this clonotype: Its specificity is unknown.

Notes on the study in general: Anti-spike CD8 responses were favored in VDJdb matching, and private and CD4 specificities were missed.

Each cDNA molecule carried a unique molecular identifier. TCRdb reprocessed the 5' RACE reads via MiXCR and lists one record per CDR3 protein. The repertoire has 53,000 or so distinct CDR3 sequences, 7.7% of them found once; the top ten carry around 6.1%. The receptor was derived from an adult who was a healthcare worker with PCR-confirmed SARS-CoV-2 infection or an uninfected control (not recorded which). The V call is TRBV28, the J call TRBJ1-2; D unresolved. Sequenced material: whole blood. CDR3 protein: CASSSPQTGYTF. The CDR3, as DNA: TGTGCCAGCAGTTCGCCCCAAACTGGCTACACCTTC.